The clone carrying this T cell receptor beta chain was seen more than once but under ten times. These data are taken from a study of blood T cell repertoires in COVID-19. Study summary: Samples taken during acute and convalescent COVID-19 were collected in the United States, Italy and Spain.

Trimming cost V 0 bases and J 0 bases, with 7 bases left between them. Germline V gene sequence: CDR1 SGHRS, CDR2 YFSETQ. The CDR3 sequence is 15 residues long. Clones were sequenced by immunoSEQ multiplex PCR, and TCRdb holds only the in-frame ones, with some missing. Among 300,000 to 450,000 clones listed, around nine tenths were seen once. Ages ranged from about 18 to 90 years, with residence in around 24 US areas. The clonotype was recovered from a woman aged 25 to 39 who had been exposed to COVID-19. The sample consisted of PBMCs or T cells enriched from blood (not recorded which). This chain uses TRBV5-1 with TRBJ1-3; D unclear. The CDR3 DNA sequence: TGCGCCAGCAGCTTGGCGGTTAACTCTGGAAACACCATATATTTT. This codes for CASSLAVNSGNTIYF. The full variable domain, rest sourced from reference TRBV5-1 and TRBJ1-3, is KAGVTQTPRYLIKTRGQQVTLSCSPISGHRSVSWYQQTPGQGLQFLFEYFSETQRNKGNFPGRFSGRQFSNSRSEMNVSTLELGDSALYLCASSLAVNSGNTIYFGEGSWLTVV.